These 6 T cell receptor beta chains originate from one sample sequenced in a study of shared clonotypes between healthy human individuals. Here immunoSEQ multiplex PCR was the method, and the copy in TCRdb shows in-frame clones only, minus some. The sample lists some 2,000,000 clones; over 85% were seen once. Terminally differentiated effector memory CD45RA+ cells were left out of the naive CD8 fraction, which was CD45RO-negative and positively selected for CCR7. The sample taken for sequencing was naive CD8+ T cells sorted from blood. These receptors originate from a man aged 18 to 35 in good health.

In DNA form, the CDR3 reads TGTGCCAGCAGCTTGGCGACAGGGGGCGCGGTTGAAAAACTGTTTTTT. The encoded protein is CASSLATGGAVEKLFF. V usage is TRBV5-6 and J usage is TRBJ1-4; 10 bases map to TRBD1. Looked up from germline, CDR1 is SGHDT and CDR2 is YYEEEE. This CDR3 comprises 16 residues. With V trimmed by 0 bases and J by 7 bases, 6 bases remained unmatched.

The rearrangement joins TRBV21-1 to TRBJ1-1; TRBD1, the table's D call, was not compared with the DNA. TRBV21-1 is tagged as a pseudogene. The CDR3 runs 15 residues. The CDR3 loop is CASSTMTGGHTEAFF. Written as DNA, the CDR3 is TGTGCCAGCAGCACCATGACAGGGGGCCACACTGAAGCTTTCTTT.

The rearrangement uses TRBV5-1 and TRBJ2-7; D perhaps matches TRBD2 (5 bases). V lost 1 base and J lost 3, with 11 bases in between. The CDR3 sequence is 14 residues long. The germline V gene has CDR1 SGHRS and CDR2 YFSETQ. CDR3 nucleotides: TGCGCCAGCAGCTTGAAGGACGGAGGCTACGAGCAGTACTTC. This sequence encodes CASSLKDGGYEQYF. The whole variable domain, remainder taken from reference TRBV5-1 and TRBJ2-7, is KAGVTQTPRYLIKTRGQQVTLSCSPISGHRSVSWYQQTPGQGLQFLFEYFSETQRNKGNFPGRFSGRQFSNSRSEMNVSTLELGDSALYLCASSLKDGGYEQYFGPGTRLTVT.

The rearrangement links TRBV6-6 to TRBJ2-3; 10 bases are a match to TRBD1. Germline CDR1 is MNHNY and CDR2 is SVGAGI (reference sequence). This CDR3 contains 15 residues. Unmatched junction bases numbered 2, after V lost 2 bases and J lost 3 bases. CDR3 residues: CASSYDRGLTDTQYF. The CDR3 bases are TGTGCCAGCAGTTACGACAGGGGGCTAACAGATACGCAGTATTTT.

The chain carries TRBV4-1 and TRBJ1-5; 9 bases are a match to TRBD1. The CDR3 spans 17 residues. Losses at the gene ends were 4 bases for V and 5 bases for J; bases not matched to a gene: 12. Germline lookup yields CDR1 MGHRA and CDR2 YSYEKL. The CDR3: CASSPRTPGQGDQPQHF. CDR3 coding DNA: TGCGCCAGCAGCCCTAGAACGCCGGGACAGGGTGATCAGCCCCAGCATTTT.

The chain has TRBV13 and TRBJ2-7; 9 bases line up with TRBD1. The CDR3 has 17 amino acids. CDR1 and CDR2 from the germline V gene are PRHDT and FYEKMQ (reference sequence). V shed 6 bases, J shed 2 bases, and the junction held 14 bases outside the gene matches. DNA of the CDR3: TGTGCCAGCAGACCACCTCGACCCGGGACAGGGACCTACGAGCAGTACTTC. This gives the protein CASRPPRPGTGTYEQYF. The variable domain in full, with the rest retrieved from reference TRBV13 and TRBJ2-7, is AAGVIQSPRHLIKEKRETATLKCYPIPRHDTVYWYQQGPGQDPQFLISFYEKMQSDKGSIPDRFSAQQFSDYHSELNMSSLELGDSALYFCASRPPRPGTGTYEQYFGPGTRLTVT.